This entry lists 12 T cell receptor beta chains sequenced from one sample in a study of blood T cell repertoires in COVID-19. Assay: immunoSEQ multiplex PCR; the TCRdb copy retains only in-frame clones and omits some. Of 280,000 or so clones detected, about 88% appear once; the ten largest clones hold 9.5% to 15%. Sequenced sample: peripheral blood. All receptors derive from a woman aged 60-75 years with acute or convalescent COVID-19.

The V call is TRBV7-3, the J call TRBJ2-1, with D perhaps matching TRBD2 (6 bases). Germline-derived CDR1 and CDR2 are SGHTA and FQGTGA. The CDR3 runs 13 residues. Trimming pared 3 bases from V and 9 bases from J, leaving 12 bases between. CDR3 in amino acids: CASSLNAGGEQFF. The CDR3 region has the DNA TGTGCCAGCAGCTTGAACGCCGGGGGTGAGCAGTTCTTC.

The chain joins TRBV29-1 to TRBJ2-1, with TRBD2 identical over 10 bases. V was pared by 6 bases and J by 9 bases, with 5 bases of the junction left unmatched. The CDR3 covers 12 residues. Germline V gives CDR1 SQVTM, CDR2 ANQGSEA. CDR3 residues: CSVAGTSAEQFF. The CDR3 nucleotides are TGCAGCGTAGCCGGGACTAGCGCTGAGCAGTTCTTC.

J is TRBJ1-1 and V is TRBV6-2 or TRBV6-3; D is undetermined. The germline V gene has CDR1 MNHEY and CDR2 SVGEGT. The V end lost 2 bases, the J end lost 6 bases, and 13 bases lay between the germline ends. The CDR3 runs 14 residues. For the CDR3, the DNA is TGTGCCAGCAGTTACGGGCAGGCTAATGCTGAAGCTTTCTTT. Protein sequence: CASSYGQANAEAFF.

The chain employs TRBV7-3 and TRBJ2-7; 9 positions agree with TRBD2. V lost 5 bases to trimming and J lost 4 bases; unmatched junction nucleotides: 9. CDR1 and CDR2 (germline): SGHTA, FQGTGA. The CDR3 length is 15 residues. The CDR3 protein is CASSEGPSGIYEQYF. The CDR3 DNA reads TGTGCCAGCAGCGAAGGGCCTAGCGGGATATACGAGCAGTACTTC.

The genes are TRBV6-2 or TRBV6-3 and TRBJ1-5, with 9 bases aligning to TRBD1. The J segment lost 7 bases and the V segment lost 4 bases, leaving 14 bases of the junction unmatched. Per the germline V gene, CDR1 is MNHEY and CDR2 is SVGEGT. This CDR3 comprises 17 residues. CDR3 residues: CASSSTGGARVFQPQHF. CDR3 coding DNA: TGTGCCAGCAGTTCCACAGGGGGCGCGAGGGTTTTCCAGCCCCAGCATTTT.

The rearrangement links TRBV15 to TRBJ2-7; TRBD2 might be the D (5 bases). The V end was cut by 5 bases, the J end by 2 bases, with 10 bases between. Germline V lookup: CDR1 LNHNV, CDR2 YYDKDF (reference sequence). This CDR3 has 13 amino acids. This CDR3 reads CATSEEVTYEQYF. The CDR3 DNA sequence: TGTGCCACCAGCGAGGAGGTAACCTACGAGCAGTACTTC.

For the CDR3, the DNA is TGTGCCAGCAGGATACAGGGAAGTGCTACCAATCAGCCCCAGCATTTT. Residues: CASRIQGSATNQPQHF. The V call is TRBV27, the J call TRBJ1-5, with D perhaps TRBD1 (6 bases). From germline, CDR1 is MNHEY and CDR2 SMNVEV (reference sequence). Trimming left V 6 bases short and J 3 bases short, with 18 bases between. The CDR3 has 16 residues.

The gene calls are TRBV6-2 or TRBV6-3 and TRBJ1-5; a possible D gene is TRBD1 (6 bases). Between the trimmed V and J ends, which lost 5 bases and 2 bases, there was a span of 16 bases. Germline loops: CDR1 MNHEY, CDR2 SVGEGT. This CDR3 region has 16 residues. The CDR3 region has the DNA TGTGCCAGCAGTACGCAACAGGGAAGAGGCAATCAGCCCCAGCATTTT. It yields the protein CASSTQQGRGNQPQHF.

This clone was seen a few times. The chain links TRBV6-2 or TRBV6-3 to TRBJ2-1; TRBD2 is a possible D gene (7 bases). The CDR3 sequence is 17 residues long. CDR1 is MNHEY and CDR2 is SVGEGT in the germline V gene. Trimming took 4 bases from V and 3 from J, leaving 19 bases between them. The CDR3 region is CASSSPAGGLYYNEQFF. The CDR3 DNA sequence: TGTGCCAGCAGTTCCCCGGCCGGGGGGCTTTACTACAATGAGCAGTTCTTC.

This sequence joins TRBV10-3 and TRBJ2-7; tentative D call: TRBD2 (6 bases). The CDR3 runs 16 residues. Germline V gene data show CDR1 as ENHRY and CDR2 as SYGVKD. V lost 3 bases and J lost 3, with 18 bases in between. The CDR3 reads CAISDPVSGDDYEQYF. In nucleotides, the CDR3 is TGTGCCATCAGTGATCCCGTATCGGGAGACGACTACGAGCAGTACTTC.

The genes are TRBV5-4 and TRBJ2-7; TRBD1 matches 8 bases. Germline-derived CDR1 and CDR2 are SGHNT and YYREEE (reference sequence). The J segment lost 7 bases and the V segment lost 4 bases, leaving 16 bases of the junction unmatched. The CDR3 is made up of 16 amino acids. This CDR3 reads CASSEDRAGVTGEQYF. CDR3 nucleotide sequence: TGTGCCAGCAGCGAGGACAGGGCAGGGGTGACTGGTGAGCAGTACTTC.

This sequence joins TRBV7-9 and TRBJ2-5; possible D gene TRBD2, 5 bases. Deletions cut 5 bases from V and 0 bases from J, with 10 bases between. The length of the CDR3 is 14 residues. Germline CDR1 and CDR2: SEHNR and FQNEAQ (reference sequence). CDR3 DNA: TGTGCCAGCAGCAAAGAGCGGTACCAAGAGACCCAGTACTTC. Its protein is CASSKERYQETQYF. Complete variable domain (other parts from reference TRBV7-9 and TRBJ2-5): DTGVSQNPRHKITKRGQNVTFRCDPISEHNRLYWYRQTLGQGPEFLTYFQNEAQLEKSRLLSDRFSAERPKGSFSTLEIQRTEQGDSAMYLCASSKERYQETQYFGPGTRLLVL.